Below, 18 T cell receptor beta chains from the same sample are listed, as sequenced in a study of blood T cell dynamics during melanoma immunotherapy. Time point in this sample: pre-treatment baseline. TCRdb keeps only in-frame clones here, not all; method: immunoSEQ multiplex PCR. The sample has approximately 22,000 clones, around nine tenths seen once. Here the sequenced sample was blood, taken from a patient treated with checkpoint blockade. The receptor set was obtained from a human donor with melanoma.

The chain employs TRBV6-6 and TRBJ2-3; 9 bases fit TRBD1. Germline CDR1 MNHNY, CDR2 SVGAGI (reference sequence). This CDR3 has 15 residues. V shed 5 bases and J 6 bases; nucleotides not matched to a gene: 9. The CDR3 coding sequence is TGTGCCAGCAGTGGGCCGGGACAGGGAACGGATACGCAGTATTTT. Translated, it gives CASSGPGQGTDTQYF.

The chain has TRBV5-1 and TRBJ2-1, with 13 positions matching TRBD2. The CDR3 has 15 amino acids. V shed 0 bases, J shed 7 bases, and the junction held 1 base outside the gene matches. Per germline, CDR1 SGHRS and CDR2 YFSETQ. This chain's CDR3 is CASSLGTSGSNEQFF. CDR3 bases: TGCGCCAGCAGCTTGGGGACTAGCGGGAGTAATGAGCAGTTCTTC. The full variable domain, in which reference TRBV5-1 and TRBJ2-1 provide the parts outside the CDR3, is KAGVTQTPRYLIKTRGQQVTLSCSPISGHRSVSWYQQTPGQGLQFLFEYFSETQRNKGNFPGRFSGRQFSNSRSEMNVSTLELGDSALYLCASSLGTSGSNEQFFGPGTRLTVL.

This clone was recorded only once. This chain uses TRBV7-8 with TRBJ2-7; 10 nucleotides line up with TRBD2. Trimming at V came to 4 bases and at J to 2 bases, leaving 5 bases not matched to a gene. Germline assignment: CDR1 SGHVS and CDR2 FQNEAQ. The CDR3 contains 15 residues. This CDR3 reads CASSSGLAATYEQYF. The CDR3 DNA reads as TGTGCCAGCAGCTCAGGACTAGCGGCCACCTACGAGCAGTACTTC.

This chain uses TRBV6-1 with TRBJ1-5; D uncertain. The germline V and J ends were trimmed by 1 base and 3 bases, with 4 bases remaining between them. CDR3 length equals 13 residues. Germline V gene lookup returns CDR1 MNHNS and CDR2 SASEGT. CDR3 loop: CASSEGYNQPQHF. CDR3 bases: TGTGCCAGCAGTGAAGGGTACAATCAGCCCCAGCATTTT.

This chain uses TRBV19 with TRBJ2-7; 9 bases line up with TRBD1. Trimming at V came to 3 bases and at J to 5 bases, leaving 11 bases not matched to a gene. CDR1 is LNHDA and CDR2 is SQIVND in the germline V gene (reference sequence). The CDR3 runs 16 residues. For the CDR3, the DNA is TGTGCCAGTAGTATGCCGGGACAGGGATTTTCCCACGAGCAGTACTTC. As protein: CASSMPGQGFSHEQYF.

The J gene is TRBJ2-5, the V gene TRBV2; 12 bases are shared with TRBD2. V trimming: 4 bases; J trimming: 1 base; junction bases outside the gene matches: 4. CDR1 and CDR2 (germline): SNHLY, FYNNEI. This CDR3 has 16 residues. CDR3 nucleotides: TGTGCCAGCAGTGCCAGGACTAGCGGGATCCAAGAGACCCAGTACTTC. It specifies CASSARTSGIQETQYF.

CDR3 residues: CASSRTGTGGYNEQFF. The DNA of the CDR3 is TGTGCCAGCAGCCGTACCGGGACAGGGGGCTACAATGAGCAGTTCTTC. The chain links TRBV7-8 to TRBJ2-1; 11 bases agree with TRBD1. V was pared by 5 bases and J by 3 bases, with 6 bases of the junction left unmatched. The CDR3 covers 16 residues. Germline V gene sequence: CDR1 SGHVS, CDR2 FQNEAQ. Combining the CDR3 with reference TRBV7-8 and TRBJ2-1 gives the whole variable domain GAGVSQSPRYKVAKRGQDVALRCDPISGHVSLFWYQQALGQGPEFLTYFQNEAQLDKSGLPSDRFFAERPEGSVSTLKIQRTQQEDSAVYLCASSRTGTGGYNEQFFGPGTRLTVL.

The J gene is TRBJ1-1, the V gene TRBV19; D is possibly TRBD1 (6 bases). From germline, CDR1 is LNHDA and CDR2 SQIVND (reference sequence). The CDR3 runs to 14 residues. Deletions cut 5 bases from V and 8 bases from J, with 18 bases between. The CDR3 loop reads CASSAMKQGSEAFF. CDR3 in DNA: TGTGCCAGTAGTGCGATGAAACAGGGTTCCGAAGCTTTCTTT.

V and J are TRBV4-2 and TRBJ2-2; D remains ambiguous. The CDR3 contains 16 residues. Germline V lookup: CDR1 LGHNA, CDR2 YNFKEQ. Trimming shortened V by 0 bases and J by 1 base, and 9 bases separated the two germline ends. CDR3 DNA sequence: TGTGCCAGCAGCCAAGACGTCTCGGAGAACACCGGGGAGCTGTTTTTT. It yields the protein CASSQDVSENTGELFF.

This clone rates as medium-sized. This rearrangement joins TRBV19 to TRBJ1-2; possible D gene TRBD1, 6 bases. From germline, CDR1 is LNHDA and CDR2 SQIVND (reference sequence). This CDR3 comprises 14 residues. Between the trimmed V and J ends, which lost 8 bases and 2 bases, there was a span of 15 bases. CDR3 sequence (DNA): TGTGCCAGTGCACCGGTGCAGGGGAACTATGGCTACACCTTC. Residues: CASAPVQGNYGYTF.

The gene calls are TRBV19 and TRBJ2-7; D possibly corresponds to TRBD2 (6 bases). V was shortened by 6 bases and J by 0 bases, with 12 bases between the two germline ends. The germline CDR1 and CDR2 sequences are LNHDA and SQIVND (reference sequence). The CDR3 length is 14 residues. DNA for the CDR3: TGTGCCAGTAGCGTGGAGGGGCCCTCCTACGAGCAGTACTTC. As protein: CASSVEGPSYEQYF.

This sequence joins TRBV6-5 and TRBJ2-7; TRBD2 agrees at 9 bases. Trimming removed 6 bases from V and 3 bases from J; junction bases left unmatched: 9. Germline CDR1 is MNHEY and CDR2 is SVGAGI. This CDR3 comprises 15 residues. CDR3 DNA: TGTGCCAGCAGACCCTCGGCGGGAGGGAGCTACGAGCAGTACTTC. Its translation: CASRPSAGGSYEQYF.

The genes are TRBV7-9 and TRBJ1-5; D gene ambiguous. Germline values: CDR1 SEHNR, CDR2 FQNEAQ (reference sequence). Trimming left V 6 bases short and J 4 bases short, with 7 bases between. This CDR3 has 12 residues. The CDR3 loop reads CASRQGNQPQHF. The CDR3 coding sequence is TGTGCCAGCAGACAAGGAAATCAGCCCCAGCATTTT.

The rearrangement links TRBV6-1 to TRBJ1-1, with 8 bases fitting TRBD1. The CDR3 has 14 residues. Germline trimming cut 7 bases from V and 5 bases from J; bases unmatched to any gene: 9. The germline V gene encodes CDR1 MNHNS and CDR2 SASEGT. The CDR3 loop is CASTATGALTEAFF. The CDR3 region has the DNA TGTGCCAGCACTGCGACAGGGGCCTTGACTGAAGCTTTCTTT.

The chain has TRBV28 and TRBJ1-6; 8 bases map to TRBD1. J was trimmed by 5 bases and V by 6 bases; bases with no gene match: 6. Germline V gene sequence: CDR1 MDHEN, CDR2 SYDVKM. CDR3 length: 15 amino acids. The CDR3 DNA is TGTGCCAGCAGGCCCAGGGACAGGCATAATTCACCCCTCCACTTT. It specifies CASRPRDRHNSPLHF.

The chain couples TRBV5-6 to TRBJ2-7; D might be TRBD2 (5 bases). The CDR3 totals 13 residues. V dropped 5 bases and J dropped 3 bases, with 12 bases sitting between them. The germline CDR1 and CDR2 sequences are SGHDT and YYEEEE. The CDR3 loop is CASRLDANYEQYF. In DNA, the CDR3 is TGTGCCAGCAGACTAGACGCCAACTACGAGCAGTACTTC.

This clone was seen just once. The chain links TRBV5-4 to TRBJ2-5; tentative D call: TRBD1 (6 bases). V gave up 3 bases and J gave up 2 bases, with 11 bases separating them. The CDR3 totals 14 residues. Germline CDR1 reads SGHNT; CDR2 reads YYREEE (reference sequence). The CDR3 loop is CASSSLDRQETQYF. The CDR3 DNA reads as TGTGCCAGCAGCTCTTTGGACAGACAAGAGACCCAGTACTTC.

The chain combines TRBV4-2 with TRBJ1-2, with 10 bases fitting TRBD1. This CDR3 comprises 17 residues. After removal of 0 bases from V and 4 bases from J, the junction contained 8 bases not matched to a gene. Per germline, CDR1 LGHNA and CDR2 YNFKEQ. Here the CDR3 DNA reads TGTGCCAGCAGCCAAGATGGGGGACAGGGGTTGAGCTATGGCTACACCTTC. Protein sequence: CASSQDGGQGLSYGYTF.